This T cell receptor beta chain was sequenced for a study of OX40 agonist ivuxolimab in advanced cancers. Study-level background: Those treated in dose escalation had hepatocellular carcinoma, melanoma, renal cell cancer or head and neck cancer.

TCRdb's table, derived via immunoSEQ multiplex PCR, lists solely in-frame clones and lacks some. The data contain approximately 130,000 clones, about nine tenths of them singletons. The CDR3 contains 15 residues. The germline gives CDR1 SGHTA, CDR2 FQGNSA. Between the trimmed V and J ends, which lost 5 bases and 3 bases, there was a span of 14 bases. The clonotype comes from an adult with an advanced solid tumor such as melanoma, head and neck, liver or kidney cancer. This sequence joins TRBV7-2 and TRBJ1-5, with D possibly TRBD1 on 6 matching bases. This specimen consisted of CD4+ or CD8+ T cells sorted from blood, obtained in a trial of the OX40 agonist ivuxolimab. The CDR3 DNA sequence: TGTGCCAGCAGCCCAGGACAGCCGAACAATCAGCCCCAGCATTTT. It encodes CASSPGQPNNQPQHF.